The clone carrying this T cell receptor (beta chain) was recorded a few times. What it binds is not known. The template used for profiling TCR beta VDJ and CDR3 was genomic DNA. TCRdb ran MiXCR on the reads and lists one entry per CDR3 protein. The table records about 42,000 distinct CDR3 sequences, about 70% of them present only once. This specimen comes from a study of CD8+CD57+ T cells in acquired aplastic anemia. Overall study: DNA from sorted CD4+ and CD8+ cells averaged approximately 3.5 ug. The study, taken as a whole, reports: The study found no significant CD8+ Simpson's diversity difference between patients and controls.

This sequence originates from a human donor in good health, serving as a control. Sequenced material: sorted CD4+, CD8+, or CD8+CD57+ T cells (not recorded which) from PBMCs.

The CDR3 is CARTEGRGEKLFF. As DNA, the CDR3 is TGTGCCAGGACGGAAGGGAGAGGAGAAAAACTGTTTTTT. The chain recombines TRBV2 with TRBJ1-4; no clear D gene. Germline CDR1 and CDR2: SNHLY and FYNNEI. This CDR3 contains 13 residues. V dropped 9 bases and J dropped 8 bases, with 16 bases sitting between them.